This T cell receptor beta chain originates from a study of blood T cell repertoires in COVID-19. Across the whole study: Collection of acute and convalescent COVID-19 samples took place in the United States, Italy and Spain. T cells, B-cell-depleted T cells, or PBMCs supplied cDNA or gDNA.

Study processing details: The assay estimated nucleated cells by amplifying reference gene primers. TCRdb's table, derived via immunoSEQ multiplex PCR, lists solely in-frame clones and lacks some. V and J calls and clone size are given by that table; D and trimming were obtained from the DNA. The top ten hold roughly 4.6% of the sample, which has hundreds of thousands of clones, about 82% seen once. Trimming removed 4 bases from V and 6 bases from J; junction bases left unmatched: 11. Germline CDR1 GTSNPN, CDR2 SVGIG (reference sequence). This CDR3 is built from 14 residues. The sequencing sample was made of peripheral blood. The rearrangement uses TRBV30 and TRBJ1-2; 7 bases are shared with TRBD1. The clonotype originates from a man aged 45-65 years with active or convalescent COVID-19. The CDR3 spells CAWTLTPGGHGYTF. In nucleotides, the CDR3 is TGTGCCTGGACTCTCACCCCAGGGGGGCATGGCTACACCTTC.